This is a list of T cell receptor beta chains from one sample in a study of T cells in localized non-small cell lung cancer. Sequenced by immunoSEQ multiplex PCR; TCRdb stores in-frame clones only, minus some. The data show under 35,000 clones, around 92% seen once. Here the sequenced sample was peripheral blood mononuclear cells, taken before any cancer treatment. The receptors were gathered from a woman between 35 and 70 years old with stage III lung adenocarcinoma. CDR3s include the opening cysteine and the closing phenylalanine or tryptophan. The D gene is left open where the match is weak. Expanded clones get a size class; other rows say once, few or many, or leave the size out.

J	V	size	D	CDR3	DNA
TRBJ2-1	TRBV30	few	TRBD2	CAWSVGTSVGSFF	TGTGCCTGGAGTGTAGGGACTAGTGTCGGGAGTTTCTTC
TRBJ1-4	TRBV5-1	-	-	CASSQSSQAEEKLFF	TGCGCCAGCAGCCAGAGCTCGCAGGCCGAAGAAAAACTGTTTTTT
TRBJ2-7	TRBV5-6	-	-	CASSLGGEQYF	TGTGCCAGCAGCTTGGGCGGTGAGCAGTACTTC
TRBJ2-2	TRBV27	-	TRBD1	CASSPTGWAANTGELFF	TGTGCCAGCAGTCCGACAGGGTGGGCGGCGAACACCGGGGAGCTGTTTTTT
TRBJ1-1	TRBV30	-	-	CAWSRGTEAFF	TGTGCCTGGAGCCGGGGCACTGAAGCTTTCTTT
TRBJ2-3	TRBV10-3	-	-	CAIKDGASTDTQYF	TGTGCCATCAAGGACGGTGCTAGCACAGATACGCAGTATTTT
TRBJ2-5	TRBV7-6	-	-	CASSTTRTATETQYF	TGTGCCAGCAGCACCACCCGGACAGCCACGGAGACCCAGTACTTC
TRBJ1-1	TRBV4-3	-	-	CASSQEYAGNTEAFF	TGCGCCAGCAGCCAAGAGTACGCAGGGAACACTGAAGCTTTCTTT
TRBJ2-5	TRBV7-9	-	-	CASSPQGSWETQYF	TGTGCCAGCAGCCCCCAGGGATCCTGGGAGACCCAGTACTTC
TRBJ2-3	TRBV6-1	-	-	CASSEDDRRTDTQYF	TGTGCCAGCAGTGAAGATGACAGGAGAACAGATACGCAGTATTTT
TRBJ2-3	TRBV27	-	TRBD1	CASSPRQGLTDTQYF	TGTGCCAGCAGTCCAAGACAGGGTCTCACAGATACGCAGTATTTT
TRBJ2-7	TRBV30	-	-	CAWSWTSYEQYF	TGTGCCTGGAGTTGGACTTCCTACGAGCAGTACTTC
TRBJ1-2	TRBV6-1	once	TRBD1	CASSQRDRNYGYTF	TGTGCCAGCAGCCAAAGGGACAGAAACTATGGCTACACCTTC
TRBJ2-5	TRBV5-6	-	TRBD2	CASRSGLAALVQETQYF	TGTGCCAGCAGATCGGGACTAGCGGCATTAGTCCAAGAGACCCAGTACTTC
TRBJ1-4	TRBV30	-	-	CAWSVNAEGLFF	TGTGCCTGGAGTGTAAACGCCGAGGGACTGTTTTTT
TRBJ1-5	TRBV7-9	-	TRBD1	CASSYLTGDQPQHF	TGTGCCAGCAGCTATTTAACAGGGGACCAGCCCCAGCATTTT
TRBJ2-6	TRBV5-1	-	-	CASRWSGANVLTF	TGCGCCAGCAGGTGGTCTGGGGCCAACGTCCTGACTTTC
TRBJ2-2	TRBV11-3	-	-	CASSLDPGLRTGELFF	TGTGCCAGCAGCTTAGATCCAGGCCTGAGGACCGGGGAGCTGTTTTTT
TRBJ1-2	TRBV10-2	-	-	CASSGPRPPGNYGYTF	TGCGCCAGCAGTGGACCCCGACCTCCAGGGAACTATGGCTACACCTTC
TRBJ2-5	TRBV21-1	-	-	CASSKPDQRKETQYF	TGTGCCAGCAGCAAACCTGACCAGCGGAAAGAGACCCAGTACTTC
TRBJ1-4	TRBV9	few	TRBD1	CASSMGTASHEKLFF	TGTGCCAGCAGCATGGGGACAGCCAGCCATGAAAAACTGTTTTTT
TRBJ2-5	TRBV7-2	-	-	CASSLGAGVWETQYF	TGTGCCAGCAGCTTAGGGGCAGGGGTTTGGGAGACCCAGTACTTC
TRBJ2-1	TRBV7-2	once	-	CASSSGANEQFF	TGTGCCAGCAGCTCCGGGGCAAATGAGCAGTTCTTC
TRBJ2-1	TRBV5-6	-	TRBD1	CASSTGQGAFYNEQFF	TGTGCCAGCAGCACTGGACAGGGGGCATTCTACAATGAGCAGTTCTTC
TRBJ1-5	TRBV11-2	-	-	CASSLDVGGNQPQHF	TGTGCCAGCAGCTTAGATGTGGGGGGGAATCAGCCCCAGCATTTT
TRBJ1-1	TRBV29-1	once	-	CSVLGRDSNTEAFF	TGCAGCGTTTTGGGTCGAGACAGTAACACTGAAGCTTTCTTT
TRBJ2-1	TRBV27	-	TRBD2	CASSLSPSGGVSYNEQFF	TGTGCCAGCAGTTTATCTCCTAGCGGGGGGGTTTCCTACAATGAGCAGTTCTTC
TRBJ1-1	TRBV7-9	-	TRBD1	CASSLRGLNKAFF	TGTGCCAGCAGCTTAAGGGGGCTGAACAAAGCTTTCTTT
TRBJ1-4	TRBV27	-	-	CASSFMTGEKLFF	TGTGCCAGCAGTTTTATGACGGGGGAAAAACTGTTTTTT
TRBJ2-2	TRBV9	-	TRBD2	CASSVASLAGNTGELFF	TGTGCCAGCAGCGTAGCAAGCCTAGCGGGGAACACCGGGGAGCTGTTTTTT
TRBJ1-5	TRBV5-5	-	-	CASTSGPNQPQHF	TGTGCCAGCACCTCAGGCCCTAATCAGCCCCAGCATTTT
TRBJ1-5	TRBV2	-	-	CASSVDIGNQPQHF	TGTGCCAGCAGTGTGGACATTGGCAATCAGCCCCAGCATTTT
TRBJ2-2	TRBV5-1	few	TRBD2	CASSLRTSGDTGELFF	TGCGCCAGCAGCCTCCGGACTAGCGGAGACACCGGGGAGCTGTTTTTT
TRBJ2-1	TRBV7-9	-	-	CASSLGLVNNEQFF	TGTGCCAGCAGCTTAGGGCTAGTAAACAATGAGCAGTTCTTC
TRBJ1-5	TRBV9	-	-	CASSTRRRNQPQHF	TGTGCCAGCAGCACCCGACGGAGAAATCAGCCCCAGCATTTT
TRBJ2-2	TRBV27	-	-	CASTWGTNTGELFF	TGTGCCAGCACTTGGGGGACGAACACCGGGGAGCTGTTTTTT
TRBJ1-5	TRBV5-1	-	-	CASSLGTASNQPQHF	TGCGCCAGCAGCTTGGGGACTGCCTCAAATCAGCCCCAGCATTTT
TRBJ2-5	TRBV7-6	-	TRBD1	CASSFGTGSRETQYF	TGTGCCAGCAGCTTTGGGACAGGATCTAGGGAGACCCAGTACTTC
TRBJ2-1	TRBV29-1	-	-	CSVAVSMGEQFF	TGCAGCGTTGCAGTCTCCATGGGGGAGCAGTTCTTC
TRBJ1-5	TRBV6-1	-	-	CASSEFGTYSNQPQHF	TGTGCCAGCAGTGAATTTGGAACATATAGCAATCAGCCCCAGCATTTT
TRBJ2-1	TRBV9	once	-	CASSVESTSRYNEQFF	TGTGCCAGCAGCGTAGAGTCAACTAGCCGATACAATGAGCAGTTCTTC
TRBJ2-5	TRBV5-6	-	-	CASSQQASQETQYF	TGTGCCAGCAGCCAGCAGGCTTCCCAAGAGACCCAGTACTTC
TRBJ2-2	TRBV19	-	-	CASSRSLTGELFF	TGTGCCAGTAGCCGGAGCCTCACCGGGGAGCTGTTTTTT
TRBJ1-1	TRBV5-1	-	-	CASSLTSGTAGEAFF	TGCGCCAGCAGCTTGACTTCCGGGACTGCCGGTGAAGCTTTCTTT
TRBJ1-1	TRBV7-2	-	-	CASSKRGGPNTEAFF	TGTGCCAGCAGCAAACGGGGGGGGCCCAATACTGAAGCTTTCTTT
TRBJ2-2	TRBV2	once	-	CAGGLYTGELFF	TGTGCCGGGGGCCTTTACACCGGGGAGCTGTTTTTT
TRBJ1-6	TRBV13	-	TRBD1	CASSSGQAQPLHF	TGTGCCAGCAGCTCCGGACAGGCCCAACCCCTCCACTTT
TRBJ2-3	TRBV18	-	TRBD1	CASSPMSQGAGTDTQYF	TGTGCCAGCTCACCAATGTCCCAGGGGGCCGGGACAGATACGCAGTATTTT
TRBJ1-1	TRBV5-6	-	-	CASSLGAEAFF	TGTGCCAGCAGCTTGGGAGCTGAAGCTTTCTTT
TRBJ1-3	TRBV28	-	-	CASSLTGKNTIYF	TGTGCCAGCAGTTTAACAGGGAAAAACACCATATATTTT
TRBJ2-3	TRBV7-9	-	-	CASSPADTQYF	TGTGCCAGCAGCCCCGCAGATACGCAGTATTTT
TRBJ1-3	TRBV18	few	TRBD1	CASSPLNRGSGNTIYF	TGTGCCAGCTCACCACTGAACAGGGGCTCTGGAAACACCATATATTTT